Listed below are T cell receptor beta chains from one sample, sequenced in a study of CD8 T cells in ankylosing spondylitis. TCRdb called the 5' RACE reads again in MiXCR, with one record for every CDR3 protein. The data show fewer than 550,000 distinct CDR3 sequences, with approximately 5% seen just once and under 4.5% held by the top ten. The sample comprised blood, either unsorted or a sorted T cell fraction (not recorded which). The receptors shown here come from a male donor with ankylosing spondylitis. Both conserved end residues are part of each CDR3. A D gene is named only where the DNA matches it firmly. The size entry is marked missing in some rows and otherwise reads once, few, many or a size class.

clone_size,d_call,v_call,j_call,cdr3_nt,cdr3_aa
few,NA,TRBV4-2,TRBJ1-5,TGTGCCAGCAGCATCAGGGGTGGGAGCAATCAGCCCCAGCATTTT,CASSIRGGSNQPQHF
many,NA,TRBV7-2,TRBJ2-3,TGTGCCAGCAGCTTAATGGGACTTACCACAGATACGCAGTATTTT,CASSLMGLTTDTQYF
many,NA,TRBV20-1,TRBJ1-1,TGCAGTGCTAGACATCAGGGAGGGGGGAACACTGAAGCTTTCTTT,CSARHQGGGNTEAFF
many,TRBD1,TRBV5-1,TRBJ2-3,TGCGCCAGCAGGCCGGGACAGGGTGCAGATACGCAGTATTTT,CASRPGQGADTQYF
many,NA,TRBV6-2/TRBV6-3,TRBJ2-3,TGTGCCGTAGCAGACCCGATTACATCTTTTAACCGCACAGATACGCAGTATTTT,CAVADPITSFNRTDTQYF
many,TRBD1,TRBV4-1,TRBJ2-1,TGCGCCAGCAGCCAAGATAATTGGGACAGCGACTACAATGAGCAGTTCTTC,CASSQDNWDSDYNEQFF
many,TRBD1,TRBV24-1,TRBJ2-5,TGTGCCACCAGTGATATTGGACAGGGTGAGACCCAGTACTTC,CATSDIGQGETQYF
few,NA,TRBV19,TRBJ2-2,TGTGCCAGTAGACACCCGGCCTCCAACACCGGGGAGCTGTTTTTT,CASRHPASNTGELFF
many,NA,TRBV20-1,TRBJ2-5,TGCAGTGCTAGTCTGTTGGGTTGGGGGCAAGAGACCCAGTACTTC,CSASLLGWGQETQYF
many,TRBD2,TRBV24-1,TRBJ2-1,TGTGCCACCAGTGACCAACTAGCGGGAGACAATGAGCAGTTCTTC,CATSDQLAGDNEQFF
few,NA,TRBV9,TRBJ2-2,TGTGCCAGCAGCGTAAGCCCCCTGAGGGGAGCATACACCGGGGAGCTGTTTTTT,CASSVSPLRGAYTGELFF
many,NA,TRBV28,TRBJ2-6,TGTGCCAGCAGTTTCTCCCGGTTCTCTGGGGCCAACGTCCTGACTTTC,CASSFSRFSGANVLTF
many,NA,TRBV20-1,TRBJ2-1,TGCAGTGCTAGACGGAGACTTGACTACAATGAGCAGTTCTTC,CSARRRLDYNEQFF
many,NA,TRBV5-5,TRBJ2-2,TGTGCCAGCAGAAGAGGCAGAAACACCGGGGAGCTGTTTTTT,CASRRGRNTGELFF
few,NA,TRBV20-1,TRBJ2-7,TGCAGTGCTCCCGACAGGAACTCCTACGAGCAGTACTTC,CSAPDRNSYEQYF
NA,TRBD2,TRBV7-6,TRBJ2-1,TGTGCCAGCAGCTTAGCGGGTAGCGGGGGGGCCAATGAGCAGTTCTTC,CASSLAGSGGANEQFF
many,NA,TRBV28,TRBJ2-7,TGTGCCAGCTGTAGCGGAGGCTACGAGCAGTACTTC,CASCSGGYEQYF
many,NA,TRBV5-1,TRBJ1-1,TGCGCCAGCAGCTTGGCCGGGGAGGTCACTGAAGCTTTCTTT,CASSLAGEVTEAFF
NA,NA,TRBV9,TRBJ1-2,TGTGCCAGCAGCGTGACAGGTTCGGGCTATGGCTACACCTTC,CASSVTGSGYGYTF
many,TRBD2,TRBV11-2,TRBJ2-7,TGTGCCAGCAGCTTAGTGGGGCTAGCGGGGGGATTCTCCTACGAGCAGTACTTC,CASSLVGLAGGFSYEQYF
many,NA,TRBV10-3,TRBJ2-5,TGTGCCATCAGTGATGGCCTACAAGAGACCCAGTACTTC,CAISDGLQETQYF
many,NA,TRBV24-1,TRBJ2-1,TGTGCCACCAGCTTGTATGAGGGCAATGAGCAGTTCTTC,CATSLYEGNEQFF
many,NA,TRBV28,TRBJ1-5,TGTGCCAGCCATGATAGCAATCAGCCCCAGCATTTT,CASHDSNQPQHF
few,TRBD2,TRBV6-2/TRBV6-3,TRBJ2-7,TGTGCCAGCAGCCGGACTAGCGCGCAGTACTTC,CASSRTSAQYF
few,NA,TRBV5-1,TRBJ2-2,TGCGCCAGCAGCTTGGCCCCCCCCGGCGGGGAGCTGTTTTTT,CASSLAPPGGELFF
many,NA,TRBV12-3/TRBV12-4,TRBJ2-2,TGTGCCAGCAGTCCATCGGGGGAAGGGGAGCTGTTTTTT,CASSPSGEGELFF
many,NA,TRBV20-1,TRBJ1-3,TGCAGTGCTAGAGATCCGAGGCAGTCAGGAAACACCATATATTTT,CSARDPRQSGNTIYF
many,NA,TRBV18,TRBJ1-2,TGTGCCAGCTCACGAACAGAGATTTACTATGGCTACACCTTC,CASSRTEIYYGYTF